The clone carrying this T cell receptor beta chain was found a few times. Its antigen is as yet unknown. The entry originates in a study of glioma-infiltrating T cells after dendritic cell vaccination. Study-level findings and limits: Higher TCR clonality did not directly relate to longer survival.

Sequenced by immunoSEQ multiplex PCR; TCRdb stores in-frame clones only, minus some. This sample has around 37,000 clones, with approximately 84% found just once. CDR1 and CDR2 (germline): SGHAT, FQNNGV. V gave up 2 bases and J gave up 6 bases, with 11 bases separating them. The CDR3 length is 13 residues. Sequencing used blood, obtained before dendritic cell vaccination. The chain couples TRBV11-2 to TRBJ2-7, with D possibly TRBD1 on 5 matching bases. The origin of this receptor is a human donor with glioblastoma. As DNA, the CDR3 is TGTGCCAGCAGCTTAACATCGACAGCCGAGCAGTACTTC. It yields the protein CASSLTSTAEQYF.